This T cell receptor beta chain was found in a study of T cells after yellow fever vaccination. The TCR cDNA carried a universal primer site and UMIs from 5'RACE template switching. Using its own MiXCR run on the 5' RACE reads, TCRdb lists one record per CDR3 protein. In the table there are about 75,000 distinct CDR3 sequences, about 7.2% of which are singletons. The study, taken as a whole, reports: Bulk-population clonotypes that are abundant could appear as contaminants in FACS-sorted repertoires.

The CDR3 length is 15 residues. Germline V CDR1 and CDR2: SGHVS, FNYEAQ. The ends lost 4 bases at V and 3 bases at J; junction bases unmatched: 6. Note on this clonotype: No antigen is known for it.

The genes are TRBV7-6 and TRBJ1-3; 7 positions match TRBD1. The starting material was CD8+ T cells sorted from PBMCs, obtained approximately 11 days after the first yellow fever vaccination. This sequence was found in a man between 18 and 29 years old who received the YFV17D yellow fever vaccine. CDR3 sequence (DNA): TGTGCCAGCAGCTCCTTGACAGGGCTTGGAAACACCATATATTTT. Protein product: CASSSLTGLGNTIYF.